This T cell receptor beta chain was captured by sequencing in a study of cytomegalovirus exposure and HLA in healthy donors. Primers: 60 Vbeta forward and 13 Jbeta reverse. Profiled with immunoSEQ multiplex PCR; TCRdb holds only in-frame clones, not every one. Of some 85,000 clones in the sample, 76% were seen once. The V end was cut by 3 bases, the J end by 5 bases, with 13 bases between. The CDR3 contains 14 residues. The germline CDR1 and CDR2 sequences are MDHEN and SYDVKM. This clone was counted a single time. This TCR was sampled from a male donor in good health and CMV-seronegative. The V gene is TRBV28, the J gene TRBJ1-2; D ambiguous. Sequences were obtained from PBMCs. For the CDR3, the DNA is TGTGCCAGCAGTTTGGGAGGGTCCCCTTATGGCTACACCTTC. Amino acid sequence: CASSLGGSPYGYTF.